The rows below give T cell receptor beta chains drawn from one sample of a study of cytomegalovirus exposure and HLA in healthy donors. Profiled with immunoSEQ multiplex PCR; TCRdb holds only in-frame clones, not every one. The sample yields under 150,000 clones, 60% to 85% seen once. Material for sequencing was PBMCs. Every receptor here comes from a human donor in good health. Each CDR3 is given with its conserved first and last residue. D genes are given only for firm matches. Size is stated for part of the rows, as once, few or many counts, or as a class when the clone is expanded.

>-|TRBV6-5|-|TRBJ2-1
CASSYTGGPYNEQFF
TGTGCCAGCAGTTATACGGGGGGCCCGTACAATGAGCAGTTCTTC
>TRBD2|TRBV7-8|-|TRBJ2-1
CASSLIAGAYNEQFF
TGTGCCAGCAGCTTGATTGCGGGAGCTTACAATGAGCAGTTCTTC
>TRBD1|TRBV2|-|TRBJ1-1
CASSVAWGRTGAEAFF
TGTGCCAGCAGTGTGGCTTGGGGTCGGACAGGGGCTGAAGCTTTCTTT
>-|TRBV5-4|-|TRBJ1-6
CASSFLGVNSPLHF
TGTGCCAGCAGCTTTTTAGGAGTCAATTCACCCCTCCACTTT
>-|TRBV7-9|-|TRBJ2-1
CASSKSTAAYNEQFF
TGTGCCAGCAGCAAGTCGACAGCCGCCTACAATGAGCAGTTCTTC
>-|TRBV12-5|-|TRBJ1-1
CASGDPGGAFF
TGTGCTAGTGGGGATCCGGGGGGAGCTTTCTTT
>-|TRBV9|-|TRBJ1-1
CASSGRGAEAFF
TGTGCCAGCAGCGGACGGGGGGCTGAAGCTTTCTTT
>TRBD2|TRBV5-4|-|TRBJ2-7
CASSQEGAGGSYEQYF
TGTGCCAGCAGCCAAGAAGGCGCGGGGGGCTCCTACGAGCAGTACTTC
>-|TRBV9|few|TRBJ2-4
CASSPPSAKNIQYF
TGTGCCAGCAGCCCCCCTAGCGCCAAAAACATTCAGTACTTC
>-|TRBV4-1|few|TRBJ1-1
CASSQSAGEPGTEAFF
TGCGCCAGCAGCCAGTCAGCGGGTGAACCGGGTACTGAAGCTTTCTTT
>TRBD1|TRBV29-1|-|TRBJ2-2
CSVVGQGFPGELFF
TGCAGCGTTGTGGGACAGGGGTTTCCCGGGGAGCTGTTTTTT
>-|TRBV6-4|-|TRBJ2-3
CASSDRGDLQDTQYF
TGTGCCAGCAGTGACCGGGGTGATCTTCAAGATACGCAGTATTTT
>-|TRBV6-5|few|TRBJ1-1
CASRGPNLNTEAFF
TGTGCCAGCAGGGGGCCGAACCTCAACACTGAAGCTTTCTTT
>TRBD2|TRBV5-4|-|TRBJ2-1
CASRDALRGALNEQFF
TGTGCCAGCAGAGATGCGTTGCGGGGGGCCCTGAATGAGCAGTTCTTC
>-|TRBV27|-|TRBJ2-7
CASSWGPRYEQYF
TGTGCCAGCAGTTGGGGGCCTCGCTACGAGCAGTACTTC
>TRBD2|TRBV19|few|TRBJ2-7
CASSPMGTSGASYEQYF
TGTGCCAGTAGCCCTATGGGGACTAGCGGGGCCTCCTACGAGCAGTACTTC
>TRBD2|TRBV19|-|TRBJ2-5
CASSTGLAAPETQYF
TGTGCCAGTAGTACGGGACTAGCGGCACCAGAGACCCAGTACTTC
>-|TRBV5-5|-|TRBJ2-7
CASSFSQGPYEQYF
TGTGCCAGCAGCTTCAGTCAGGGGCCCTACGAGCAGTACTTC
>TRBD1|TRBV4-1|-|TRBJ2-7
CASSQSRDRGLYEQYF
TGCGCCAGCAGCCAGTCTCGGGACAGGGGACTTTACGAGCAGTACTTC
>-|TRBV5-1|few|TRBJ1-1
CASSLQGYTEAFF
TGCGCCAGCAGCTTGCAGGGGTATACTGAAGCTTTCTTT
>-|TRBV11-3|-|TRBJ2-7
CASSLSGGEQYF
TGTGCCAGCAGCTTATCCGGTGGCGAGCAGTACTTC
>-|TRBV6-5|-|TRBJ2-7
CASSPLTVVHEQYF
TGTGCCAGCAGTCCATTGACAGTAGTACACGAGCAGTACTTC
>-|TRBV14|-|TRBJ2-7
CASSIRGRNEQYF
TGTGCCAGCAGCATCAGGGGAAGGAACGAGCAGTACTTC
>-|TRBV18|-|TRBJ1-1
CASSPGVRGGEAFF
TGTGCCAGCTCACCCGGAGTGAGGGGAGGTGAAGCTTTCTTT
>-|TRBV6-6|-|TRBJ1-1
CASSYSRNTEAFF
TGTGCCAGCAGTTACTCCCGGAACACTGAAGCTTTCTTT
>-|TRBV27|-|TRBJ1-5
CASSLSRGGDYSNQPQHF
TGTGCCAGCAGTTTATCGAGGGGGGGGGACTATAGCAATCAGCCCCAGCATTTT
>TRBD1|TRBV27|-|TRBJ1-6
CASAGWTGQAPLHF
TGTGCCAGCGCCGGGTGGACAGGGCAGGCACCCCTCCACTTT
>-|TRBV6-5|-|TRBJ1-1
CASSWGGNTEAFF
TGTGCCAGCAGTTGGGGGGGGAACACTGAAGCTTTCTTT
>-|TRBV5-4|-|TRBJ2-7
CASSNLGDEQYF
TGTGCCAGCAGCAACCTGGGCGACGAGCAGTACTTC
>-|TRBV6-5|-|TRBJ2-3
CASSYAGTDTQYF
TGTGCCAGCAGTTACGCGGGCACAGATACGCAGTATTTT